This T cell receptor beta chain is from a study of T cell repertoires in cytomegalovirus infection. About the study: Public TCR beta signature analysis indicated the presence of both CMV infection and matching HLA type.

The table lists this clonotype with many counts. Antigen: not known. CDR1 and CDR2 from the germline V gene are SGHTA and FQGNSA. The CDR3 extends over 18 amino acids. Trimming at V came to 3 bases and at J to 2 bases, leaving 11 bases not matched to a gene. General study findings and limits: CMV carriers having the relevant HLA were flagged by cumulative public TCR beta family frequency. HLA-C-restricted TCR beta clonotypes specific for CMV led the ex vivo response.

TCRdb analysed the reads with MiXCR anew, one entry per CDR3 protein. This table has under 850,000 distinct CDR3 sequences, roughly 30% appearing once. Sequenced material: cultured PBMCs, taken from culture after CMV antigen stimulation. V and J are TRBV7-2 and TRBJ2-7, with TRBD2 identical over 12 bases. The TCR originated in a human donor in good health (CMV status not recorded). Some clones in this sample may be carry-over from other donors' samples. CDR3 region: CASSLRLAGESTTYEQYF. CDR3 nucleotides: TGTGCCAGCAGCTTGAGACTAGCGGGAGAGTCAACAACCTACGAGCAGTACTTC.